Shown below are 13 T cell receptor beta chains from a single sample sequenced in a study of blood T cell repertoires in COVID-19 (TCRdb year 2020). To prepare the library, the immunoSEQ multiplex PCR assay was applied. TCRdb took over this immuneACCESS table, retaining in-frame rearrangements with V and J assigned. Such tables are incomplete; in checked studies, under half of the missing clones stem from an unresolved V gene, and the remainder is unexplained. The sample data list over 200,000 clones, and about 68% of these were observed just once. The ten largest clones take up about 3.5% of the sample. Sequenced sample: peripheral blood. The source of these receptors is an elderly woman with acute or convalescent COVID-19.

The rearrangement links TRBV5-4 to TRBJ1-5; 8 nucleotides agree with TRBD1. The trim removed 5 bases at V and 7 bases at J, leaving 8 bases unmatched. The length of the CDR3 is 14 residues. Germline values: CDR1 SGHNT, CDR2 YYREEE (reference sequence). The CDR3, as DNA: TGTGCCAGCAGTCGGGACAGGTCAACCCAGCCCCAGCATTTT. This sequence encodes CASSRDRSTQPQHF.

The chain employs TRBV5-1 and TRBJ1-2, with 8 bases aligning to TRBD1. The CDR3 is 13 amino acids. The ends lost 0 bases at V and 7 bases at J; junction bases unmatched: 2. Germline CDR1 is SGHRS and CDR2 is YFSETQ. The CDR3 reads CASSLEDRGGYTF. Here the CDR3 DNA reads TGCGCCAGCAGCTTGGAAGACAGGGGTGGCTACACCTTC.

This clone was observed many times. This chain connects TRBV5-1 to TRBJ1-6; 8 bases match TRBD1. Germline lookup yields CDR1 SGHRS and CDR2 YFSETQ. J was trimmed by 8 bases and V by 5 bases; bases with no gene match: 9. The CDR3 is made up of 15 amino acids. The CDR3, as DNA: TGCGCCAGCAGTCGACAGGGGCCCCCCGATTCACCCCTCCACTTT. The encoded protein is CASSRQGPPDSPLHF.

This clone was counted ten times or more. The rearrangement links TRBV5-4 to TRBJ2-5, with 9 bases lining up with TRBD1. CDR1 and CDR2 (germline): SGHNT, YYREEE (reference sequence). This CDR3 is built from 14 residues. The V segment lost 2 bases and the J segment 1 base; nucleotides outside the gene matches: 0. CDR3 region: CASSLQGAQETQYF. The CDR3 DNA sequence: TGTGCCAGCAGCTTACAGGGGGCCCAAGAGACCCAGTACTTC.

The chain recombines TRBV5-4 with TRBJ1-1; 7 nucleotides match TRBD1. The junction had 13 bases not matched to a gene; V was cut back by 4 bases and J by 4 bases. The CDR3 runs 16 residues. Germline CDR1 is SGHNT and CDR2 is YYREEE (reference sequence). CDR3 DNA sequence: TGTGCCAGCAGCGGCGCGAACAGGGGTTTCGGCACTGAAGCTTTCTTT. It yields the protein CASSGANRGFGTEAFF.

V usage is TRBV2 and J usage is TRBJ1-5, with 9 bases matching TRBD1. This CDR3 is built from 15 residues. Germline V gene lookup returns CDR1 SNHLY and CDR2 FYNNEI. Trimming cost V 4 bases and J 7 bases; bases outside gene matches: 8. The CDR3 region is CASSVGQGFGQPQHF. In nucleotides, the CDR3 is TGTGCCAGCAGTGTAGGACAGGGGTTCGGGCAGCCCCAGCATTTT.

This clone came up once. The gene calls are TRBV2 and TRBJ1-2; 10 bases are shared with TRBD1. Per germline, CDR1 SNHLY and CDR2 FYNNEI. This CDR3 has 16 residues. The junction had 10 bases not matched to a gene; V was cut back by 5 bases and J by 4 bases. The CDR3 loop reads CASSRRQGASLYGYTF. The CDR3 region has the DNA TGTGCCAGCAGTCGGAGACAGGGGGCATCACTCTATGGCTACACCTTC.

The V and J genes are TRBV3-1 (or the pseudogene TRBV3-2) and TRBJ2-1; D perhaps matches TRBD2 (5 bases). Between the trimmed V and J ends, which lost 3 bases and 12 bases, there was a span of 9 bases. CDR3 length: 11 residues. CDR1 and CDR2 from the germline V gene are LGHDT and YNNKEL (reference sequence). The CDR3 region is CASSQSSGQFF. The CDR3 DNA reads as TGTGCCAGCAGCCAGAGCAGCGGGCAGTTCTTC.

The rearrangement joins TRBV9 to TRBJ1-2, with TRBD1 matching 10 bases. The junction had 8 bases not matched to a gene; V was cut back by 0 bases and J by 3 bases. CDR3 length: 17 amino acids. CDR1 is SGDLS and CDR2 is YYNGEE in the germline V gene. As DNA, the CDR3 is TGTGCCAGCAGCGTAGCTCCCCCCGGGACAGGGGACTATGGCTACACCTTC. This encodes CASSVAPPGTGDYGYTF.

Concerning this clone itself: At one boundary the junction diverges from the germline segment, which might be a read error. The chain uses TRBV27 and TRBJ2-7, with 9 nucleotides matching TRBD1. The CDR3 totals 13 residues. Germline V CDR1 and CDR2: MNHEY, SMNVEV (reference sequence). The CDR3 reads CASRGTGTYKQYF. As DNA, the CDR3 is TGTGCCAGCAGAGGGACAGGGACCTACAAGCAGTACTTC.

The genes are TRBV7-6 and TRBJ1-5; perhaps TRBD1 as D (6 bases). V lost 2 bases to trimming and J lost 3 bases, with 11 bases between them. Germline V lookup: CDR1 SGHVS, CDR2 FNYEAQ. The CDR3 has 15 residues. CDR3 nucleotides: TGTGCCAGCAGCTTATACAGGGCGGACAATCAGCCCCAGCATTTT. Its protein product is CASSLYRADNQPQHF.

The rearrangement links TRBV4-1 to TRBJ2-7; 10 bases line up with TRBD2. Trimming took 0 bases from V and 5 from J; bases not matched to a gene: 13. Per the germline V gene, CDR1 is MGHRA and CDR2 is YSYEKL. The CDR3 consists of 18 residues. DNA of the CDR3: TGCGCCAGCAGCCAAGAAGGGCTAGCGGGAGTAAGGCTCCACGAGCAGTACTTC. Its translation: CASSQEGLAGVRLHEQYF.

V and J are TRBV7-9 and TRBJ2-7; D gene ambiguous. V shed 1 base and J shed 12 bases, with 13 bases lying between them. This CDR3 contains 12 residues. The germline V gene encodes CDR1 SEHNR and CDR2 FQNEAQ (reference sequence). In nucleotides, the CDR3 is TGTGCCAGCAGCTTAGGGATGACAACCCCGTACTTC. Translating it yields CASSLGMTTPYF.